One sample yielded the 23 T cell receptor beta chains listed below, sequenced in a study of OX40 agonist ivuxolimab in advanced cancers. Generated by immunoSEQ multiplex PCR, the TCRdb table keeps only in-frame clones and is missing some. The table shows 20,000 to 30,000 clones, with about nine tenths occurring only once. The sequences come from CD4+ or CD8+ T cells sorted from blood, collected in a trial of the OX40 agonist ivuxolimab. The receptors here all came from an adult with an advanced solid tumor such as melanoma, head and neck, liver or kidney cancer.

The CDR3, as DNA: TGTGCCAGCAGTGAAAAGACGGGTGGTATGCTCTCCTACAATGAGCAGTTCTTC. Its protein is CASSEKTGGMLSYNEQFF. J is TRBJ2-1 and V is TRBV25-1, with D uncertain. CDR1 and CDR2 (germline): MGHDK, SYGVNS. Trimming left V 2 bases short and J 0 bases short, with 17 bases between. The CDR3 sequence is 18 residues long.

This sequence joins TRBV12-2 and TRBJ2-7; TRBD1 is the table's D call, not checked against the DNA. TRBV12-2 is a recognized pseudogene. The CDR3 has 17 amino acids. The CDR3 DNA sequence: TGTGCAAGTCGCACCCCGCCCGTTAGACAGGGGCCGAAGGAGCAGTACTTC. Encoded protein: CASRTPPVRQGPKEQYF.

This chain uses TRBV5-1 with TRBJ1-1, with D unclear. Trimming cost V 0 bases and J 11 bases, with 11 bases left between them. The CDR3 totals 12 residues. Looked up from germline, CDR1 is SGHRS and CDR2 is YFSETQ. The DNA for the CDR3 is TGCGCCAGCAGCTTGGCCGGCTGGCCGGCTTTCTTT. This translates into CASSLAGWPAFF.

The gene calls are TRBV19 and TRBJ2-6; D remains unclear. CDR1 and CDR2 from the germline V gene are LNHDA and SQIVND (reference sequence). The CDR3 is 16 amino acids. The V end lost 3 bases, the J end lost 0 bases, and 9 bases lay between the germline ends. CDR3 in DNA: TGTGCCAGTAGTATTTGGGGTTACTCTGGGGCCAACGTCCTGACTTTC. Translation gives CASSIWGYSGANVLTF.

The CDR3 bases are TGTGCCACCGTGCGGGAGGGGAATCAGCCCCAGCATTTT. Protein product: CATVREGNQPQHF. The chain employs TRBV19 and TRBJ1-5, with D possibly TRBD1 on 5 matching bases. CDR1 LNHDA and CDR2 SQIVND come from the germline V gene (reference sequence). There are 13 residues in the CDR3. V gave up 10 bases and J gave up 4 bases, with 14 bases separating them.

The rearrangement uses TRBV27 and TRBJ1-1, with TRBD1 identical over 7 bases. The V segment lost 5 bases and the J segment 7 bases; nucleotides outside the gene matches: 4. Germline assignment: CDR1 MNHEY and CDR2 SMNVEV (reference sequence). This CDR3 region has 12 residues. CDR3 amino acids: CASSHWDSEAFF. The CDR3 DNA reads TGTGCCAGCAGTCATTGGGACAGTGAAGCTTTCTTT.

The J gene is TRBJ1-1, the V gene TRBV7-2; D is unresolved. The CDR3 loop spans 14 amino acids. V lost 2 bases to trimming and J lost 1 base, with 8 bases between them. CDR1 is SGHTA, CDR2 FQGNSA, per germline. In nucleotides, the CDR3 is TGTGCCAGCAGCTTACACCCGGGGAACACTGAAGCTTTCTTT. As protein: CASSLHPGNTEAFF.

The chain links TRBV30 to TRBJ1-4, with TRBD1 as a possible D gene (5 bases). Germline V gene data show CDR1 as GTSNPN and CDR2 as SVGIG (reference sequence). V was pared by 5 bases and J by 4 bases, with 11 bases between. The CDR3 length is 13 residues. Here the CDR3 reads CAWGGQYNEKLFF. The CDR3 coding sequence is TGTGCCTGGGGGGGTCAATATAATGAAAAACTGTTTTTT.

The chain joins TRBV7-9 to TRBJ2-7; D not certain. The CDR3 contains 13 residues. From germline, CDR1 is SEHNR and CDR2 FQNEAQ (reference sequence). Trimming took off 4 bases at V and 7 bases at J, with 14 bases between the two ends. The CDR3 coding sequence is TGTGCCAGCAGCTCCACCTTGCTCGCTGAGCAGTACTTC. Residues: CASSSTLLAEQYF.

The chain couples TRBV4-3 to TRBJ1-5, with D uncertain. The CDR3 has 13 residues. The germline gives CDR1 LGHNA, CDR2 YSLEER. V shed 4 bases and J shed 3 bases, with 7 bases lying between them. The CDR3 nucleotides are TGCGCCAGCAGCCGGCAGCTCAATCAGCCCCAGCATTTT. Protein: CASSRQLNQPQHF.

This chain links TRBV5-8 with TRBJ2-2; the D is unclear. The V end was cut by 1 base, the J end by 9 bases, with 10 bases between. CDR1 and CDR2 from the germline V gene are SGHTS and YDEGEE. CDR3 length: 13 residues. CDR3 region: CASSLSGPRELFF. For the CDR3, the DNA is TGTGCCAGCAGCTTGTCGGGCCCAAGGGAGCTGTTTTTT.

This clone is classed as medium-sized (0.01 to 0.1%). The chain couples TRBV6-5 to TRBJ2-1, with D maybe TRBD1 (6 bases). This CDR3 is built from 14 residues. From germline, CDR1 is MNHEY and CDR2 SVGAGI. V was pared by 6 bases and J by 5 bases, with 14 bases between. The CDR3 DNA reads TGTGCCAGCAGCCTAAGGGGGTCTAACAATGAGCAGTTCTTC. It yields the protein CASSLRGSNNEQFF.

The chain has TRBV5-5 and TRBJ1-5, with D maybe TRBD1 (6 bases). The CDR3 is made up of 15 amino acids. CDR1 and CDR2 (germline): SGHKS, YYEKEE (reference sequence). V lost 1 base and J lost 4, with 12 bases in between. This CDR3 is CASSLQGRLNQPQHF. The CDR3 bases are TGTGCCAGCAGCTTGCAGGGGAGGTTGAATCAGCCCCAGCATTTT.

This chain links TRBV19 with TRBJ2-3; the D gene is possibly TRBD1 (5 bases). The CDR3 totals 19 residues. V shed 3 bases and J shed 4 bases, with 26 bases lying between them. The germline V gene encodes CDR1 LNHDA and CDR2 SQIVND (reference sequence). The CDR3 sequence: CASSIGRQKGEGMSDTQYF. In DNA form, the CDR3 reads TGTGCCAGTAGTATCGGCCGACAGAAAGGGGAAGGCATGTCAGATACGCAGTATTTT. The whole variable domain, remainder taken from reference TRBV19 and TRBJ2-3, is DGGITQSPKYLFRKEGQNVTLSCEQNLNHDAMYWYRQDPGQGLRLIYYSQIVNDFQKGDIAEGYSVSREKKESFPLTVTSAQKNPTAFYLCASSIGRQKGEGMSDTQYFGPGTRLTVL.

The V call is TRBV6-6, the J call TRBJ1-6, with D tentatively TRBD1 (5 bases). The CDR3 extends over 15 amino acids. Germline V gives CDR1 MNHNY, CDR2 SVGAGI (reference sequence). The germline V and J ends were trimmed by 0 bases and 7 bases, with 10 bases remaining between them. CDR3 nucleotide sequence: TGTGCCAGCAGTTACTCAGGGGTTTCGAATTCACCCCTCCACTTT. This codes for CASSYSGVSNSPLHF.

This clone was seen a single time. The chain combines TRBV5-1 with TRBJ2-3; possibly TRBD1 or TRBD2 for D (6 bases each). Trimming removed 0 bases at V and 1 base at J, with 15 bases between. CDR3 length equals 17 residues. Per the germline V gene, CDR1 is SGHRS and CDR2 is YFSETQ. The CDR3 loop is CASSLVGGGMGTDTQYF. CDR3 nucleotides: TGCGCCAGCAGCTTGGTAGGGGGAGGAATGGGCACAGATACGCAGTATTTT.

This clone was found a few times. The CDR3 spells CAISEWRRLNETQYF. CDR3 nucleotide sequence: TGTGCCATCAGTGAGTGGAGAAGATTAAACGAGACCCAGTACTTC. The chain is built from TRBV10-3 and TRBJ2-5, with D uncertain. The CDR3 extends over 15 amino acids. Looked up from germline, CDR1 is ENHRY and CDR2 is SYGVKD. Trimming removed 1 base at V and 5 bases at J, with 14 bases between.

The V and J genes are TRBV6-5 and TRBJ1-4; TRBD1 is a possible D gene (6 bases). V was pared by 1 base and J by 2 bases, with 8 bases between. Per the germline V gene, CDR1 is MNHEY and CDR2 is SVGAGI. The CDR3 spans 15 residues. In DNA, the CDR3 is TGTGCCAGCAGTTACTTGAGGGGGACTAATGAAAAACTGTTTTTT. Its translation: CASSYLRGTNEKLFF.

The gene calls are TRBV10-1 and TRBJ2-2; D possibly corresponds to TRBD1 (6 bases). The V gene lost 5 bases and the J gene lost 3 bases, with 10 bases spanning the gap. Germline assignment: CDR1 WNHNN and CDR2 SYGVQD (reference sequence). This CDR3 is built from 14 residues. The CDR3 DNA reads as TGCGCCAGCAGTTGGGGACACGACACCGGGGAGCTGTTTTTT. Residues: CASSWGHDTGELFF.

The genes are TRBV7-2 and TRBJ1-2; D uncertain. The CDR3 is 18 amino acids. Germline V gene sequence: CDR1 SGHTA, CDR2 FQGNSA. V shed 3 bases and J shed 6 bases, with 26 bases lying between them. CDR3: CASSLRVGSEVPVDGYTF. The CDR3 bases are TGTGCCAGCAGCTTGCGGGTAGGTTCAGAGGTACCGGTGGATGGCTACACCTTC.

CDR3: CASWVGLDGETQYF. The CDR3, as DNA: TGTGCCAGCTGGGTGGGACTGGATGGGGAGACCCAGTACTTC. The rearrangement links TRBV7-2 to TRBJ2-5; perhaps TRBD2 as D (6 bases). CDR1 is SGHTA, CDR2 FQGNSA, per germline. This CDR3 has 14 residues. The V end lost 8 bases, the J end lost 5 bases, and 18 bases lay between the germline ends.

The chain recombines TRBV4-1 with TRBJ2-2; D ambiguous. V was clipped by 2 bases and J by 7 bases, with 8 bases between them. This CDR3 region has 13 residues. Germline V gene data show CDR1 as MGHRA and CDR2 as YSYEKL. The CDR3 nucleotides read TGCGCCAGCAGCCAATTATTCCGCGGGGAGCTGTTTTTT. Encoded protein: CASSQLFRGELFF.

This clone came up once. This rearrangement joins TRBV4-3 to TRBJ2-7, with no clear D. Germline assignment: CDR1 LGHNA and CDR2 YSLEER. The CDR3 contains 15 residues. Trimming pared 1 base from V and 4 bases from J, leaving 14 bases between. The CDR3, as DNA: TGCGCCAGCAGCCAAGCCGATTCCCGCCTTTACGAGCAGTACTTC. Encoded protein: CASSQADSRLYEQYF.